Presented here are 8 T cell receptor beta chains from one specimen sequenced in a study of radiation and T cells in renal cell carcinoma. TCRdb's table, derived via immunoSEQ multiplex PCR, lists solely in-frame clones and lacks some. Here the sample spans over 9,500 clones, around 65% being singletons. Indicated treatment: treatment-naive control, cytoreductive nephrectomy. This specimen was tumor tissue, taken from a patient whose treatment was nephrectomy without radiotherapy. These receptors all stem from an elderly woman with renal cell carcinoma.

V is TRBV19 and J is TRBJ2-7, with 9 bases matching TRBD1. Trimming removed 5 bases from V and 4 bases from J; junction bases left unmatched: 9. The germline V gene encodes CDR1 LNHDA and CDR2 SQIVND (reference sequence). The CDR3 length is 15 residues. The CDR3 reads CASSVAGTGWYEQYF. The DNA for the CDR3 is TGTGCCAGTAGTGTAGCCGGGACAGGGTGGTACGAGCAGTACTTC.

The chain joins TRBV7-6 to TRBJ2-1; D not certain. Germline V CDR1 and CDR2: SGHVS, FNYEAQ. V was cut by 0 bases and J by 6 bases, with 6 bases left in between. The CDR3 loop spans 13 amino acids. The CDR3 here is CASSLASSNEQFF. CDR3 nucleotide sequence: TGTGCCAGCAGCTTAGCTAGCAGCAATGAGCAGTTCTTC. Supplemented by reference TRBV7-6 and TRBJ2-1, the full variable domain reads GAGVSQSPRYKVTKRGQDVALRCDPISGHVSLYWYRQALGQGPEFLTYFNYEAQQDKSGLPNDRFSAERPEGSISTLTIQRTEQRDSAMYRCASSLASSNEQFFGPGTRLTVL.

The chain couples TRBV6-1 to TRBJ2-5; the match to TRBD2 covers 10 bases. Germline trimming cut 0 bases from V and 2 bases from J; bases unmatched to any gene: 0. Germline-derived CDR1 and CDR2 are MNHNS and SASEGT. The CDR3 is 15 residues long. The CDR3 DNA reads TGTGCCAGCAGTGAAGCTAGCGGGGGGCAAGAGACCCAGTACTTC. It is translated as CASSEASGGQETQYF.

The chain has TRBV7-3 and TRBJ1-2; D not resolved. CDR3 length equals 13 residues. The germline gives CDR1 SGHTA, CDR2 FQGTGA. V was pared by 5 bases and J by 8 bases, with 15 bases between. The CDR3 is CASSLVGREGYTF. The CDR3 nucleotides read TGTGCCAGCAGCCTCGTGGGTCGGGAAGGCTACACCTTC.

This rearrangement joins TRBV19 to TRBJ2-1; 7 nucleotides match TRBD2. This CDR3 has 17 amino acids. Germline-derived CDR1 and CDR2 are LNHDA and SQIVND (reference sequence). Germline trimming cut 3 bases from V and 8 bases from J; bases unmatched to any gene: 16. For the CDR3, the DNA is TGTGCCAGTAGTATCGAATCCTCGAGCGGGGTTTTCTATGAGCAGTTCTTC. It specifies CASSIESSSGVFYEQFF.

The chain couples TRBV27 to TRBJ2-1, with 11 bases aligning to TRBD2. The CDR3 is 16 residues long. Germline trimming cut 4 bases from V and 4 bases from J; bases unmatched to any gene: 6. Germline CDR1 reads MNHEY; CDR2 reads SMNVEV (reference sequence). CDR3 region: CASSSLTSGTYNEQFF. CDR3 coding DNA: TGTGCCAGCAGTTCTCTGACTAGCGGGACATACAATGAGCAGTTCTTC.

CDR3 DNA sequence: TGTGCCAGCAGCTTAGGGACCCAGCATTTT. Its translation is CASSLGTQHF. J is TRBJ1-5 and V is TRBV11-3, with D unclear. V was clipped by 1 base and J by 11 bases, with 3 bases between them. The CDR3 has 10 amino acids. Germline V gives CDR1 SGHNT, CDR2 YENEEA.

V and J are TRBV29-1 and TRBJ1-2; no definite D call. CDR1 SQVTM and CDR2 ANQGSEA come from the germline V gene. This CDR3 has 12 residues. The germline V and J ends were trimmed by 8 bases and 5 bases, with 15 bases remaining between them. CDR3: CSSAGPEYGYTF. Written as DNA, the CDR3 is TGCAGCTCCGCGGGTCCAGAGTATGGCTACACCTTC.